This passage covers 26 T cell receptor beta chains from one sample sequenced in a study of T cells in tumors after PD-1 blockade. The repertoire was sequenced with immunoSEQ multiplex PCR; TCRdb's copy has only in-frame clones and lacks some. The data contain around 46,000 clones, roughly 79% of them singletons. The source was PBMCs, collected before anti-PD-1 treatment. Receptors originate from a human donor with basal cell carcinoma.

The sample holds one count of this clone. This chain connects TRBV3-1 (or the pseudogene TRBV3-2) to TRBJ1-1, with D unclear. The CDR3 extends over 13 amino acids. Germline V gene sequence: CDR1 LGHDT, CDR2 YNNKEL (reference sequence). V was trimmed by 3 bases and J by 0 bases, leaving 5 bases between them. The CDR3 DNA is TGTGCCAGCAGCCAGCGGATGAACACTGAAGCTTTCTTT. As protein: CASSQRMNTEAFF.

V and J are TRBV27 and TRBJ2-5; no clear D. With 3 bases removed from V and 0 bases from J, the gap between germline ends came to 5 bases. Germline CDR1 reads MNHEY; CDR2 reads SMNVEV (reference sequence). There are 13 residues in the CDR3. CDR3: CASSFRNQETQYF. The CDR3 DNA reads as TGTGCCAGCAGTTTTAGGAACCAAGAGACCCAGTACTTC.

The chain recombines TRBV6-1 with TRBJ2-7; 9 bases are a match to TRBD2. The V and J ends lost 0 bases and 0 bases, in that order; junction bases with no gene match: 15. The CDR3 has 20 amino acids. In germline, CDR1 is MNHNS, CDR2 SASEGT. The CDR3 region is CASSEALLRLAGISSYEQYF. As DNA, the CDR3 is TGTGCCAGCAGTGAAGCGCTTCTAAGGCTAGCGGGGATAAGCTCCTACGAGCAGTACTTC.

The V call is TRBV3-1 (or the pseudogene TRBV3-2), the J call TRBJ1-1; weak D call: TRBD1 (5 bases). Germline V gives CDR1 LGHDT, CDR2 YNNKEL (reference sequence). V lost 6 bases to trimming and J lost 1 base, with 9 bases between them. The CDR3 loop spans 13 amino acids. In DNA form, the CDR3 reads TGTGCCAGCAGAACGGGGACGAACACTGAAGCTTTCTTT. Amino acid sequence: CASRTGTNTEAFF.

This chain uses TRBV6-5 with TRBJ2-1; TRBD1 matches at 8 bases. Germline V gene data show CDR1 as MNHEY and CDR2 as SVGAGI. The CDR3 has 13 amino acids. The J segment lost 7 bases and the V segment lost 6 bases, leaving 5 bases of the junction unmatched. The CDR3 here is CASSADRGNEQFF. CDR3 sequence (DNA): TGTGCCAGCAGCGCCGACAGGGGAAATGAGCAGTTCTTC.

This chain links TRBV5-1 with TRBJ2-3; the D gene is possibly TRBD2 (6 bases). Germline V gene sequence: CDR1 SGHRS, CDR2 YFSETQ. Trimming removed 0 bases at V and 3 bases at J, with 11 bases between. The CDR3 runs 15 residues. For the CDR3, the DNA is TGCGCCAGCAGCTTGGCGGGAGTCAGTACAGATACGCAGTATTTT. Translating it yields CASSLAGVSTDTQYF. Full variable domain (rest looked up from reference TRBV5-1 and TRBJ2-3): KAGVTQTPRYLIKTRGQQVTLSCSPISGHRSVSWYQQTPGQGLQFLFEYFSETQRNKGNFPGRFSGRQFSNSRSEMNVSTLELGDSALYLCASSLAGVSTDTQYFGPGTRLTVL.

The CDR3: CASSLGSWNSYEQYF. CDR3 coding DNA: TGTGCCAGCAGCTTAGGCAGCTGGAACTCCTACGAGCAGTACTTC. The chain recombines TRBV7-9 with TRBJ2-7; D not certain. The germline V gene has CDR1 SEHNR and CDR2 FQNEAQ (reference sequence). The CDR3 runs to 15 residues. The V gene lost 1 base and the J gene lost 0 bases, with 10 bases spanning the gap. The full variable domain, in which reference TRBV7-9 and TRBJ2-7 provide the parts outside the CDR3, is DTGVSQNPRHKITKRGQNVTFRCDPISEHNRLYWYRQTLGQGPEFLTYFQNEAQLEKSRLLSDRFSAERPKGSFSTLEIQRTEQGDSAMYLCASSLGSWNSYEQYFGPGTRLTVT.

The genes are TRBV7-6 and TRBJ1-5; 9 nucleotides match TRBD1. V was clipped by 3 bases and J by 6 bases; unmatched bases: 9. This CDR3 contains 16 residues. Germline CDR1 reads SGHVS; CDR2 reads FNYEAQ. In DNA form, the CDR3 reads TGTGCCAGCAGCTTGGCTAAAGGGACAGGGATTCAGCCCCAGCATTTT. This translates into CASSLAKGTGIQPQHF.

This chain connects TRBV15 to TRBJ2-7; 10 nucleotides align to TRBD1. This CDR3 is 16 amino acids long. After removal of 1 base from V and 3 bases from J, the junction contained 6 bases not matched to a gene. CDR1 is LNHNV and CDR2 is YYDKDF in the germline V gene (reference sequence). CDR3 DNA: TGTGCCACCAGCAGAGGGCTAGGGACAGGGGACTACGAGCAGTACTTC. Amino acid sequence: CATSRGLGTGDYEQYF.

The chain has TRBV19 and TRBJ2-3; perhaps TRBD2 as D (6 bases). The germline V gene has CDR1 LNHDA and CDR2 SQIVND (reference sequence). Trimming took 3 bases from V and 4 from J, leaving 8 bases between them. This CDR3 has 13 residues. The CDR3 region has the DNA TGTGCCAGTAGTATCTTAGCGGCAGATACGCAGTATTTT. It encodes CASSILAADTQYF.

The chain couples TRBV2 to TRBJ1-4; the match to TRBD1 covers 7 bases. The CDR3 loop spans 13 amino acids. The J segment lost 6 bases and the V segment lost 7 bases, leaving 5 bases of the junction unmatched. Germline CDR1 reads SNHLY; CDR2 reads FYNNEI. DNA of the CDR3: TGTGCCAGCATAGGGGGCGGTCATGAAAAACTGTTTTTT. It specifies CASIGGGHEKLFF.

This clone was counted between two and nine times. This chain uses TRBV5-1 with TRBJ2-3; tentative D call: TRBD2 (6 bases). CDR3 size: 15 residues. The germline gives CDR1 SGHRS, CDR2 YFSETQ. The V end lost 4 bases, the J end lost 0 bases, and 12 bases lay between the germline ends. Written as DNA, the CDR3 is TGCGCCAGCAGCACCGGACTAAAAAGCACAGATACGCAGTATTTT. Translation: CASSTGLKSTDTQYF.

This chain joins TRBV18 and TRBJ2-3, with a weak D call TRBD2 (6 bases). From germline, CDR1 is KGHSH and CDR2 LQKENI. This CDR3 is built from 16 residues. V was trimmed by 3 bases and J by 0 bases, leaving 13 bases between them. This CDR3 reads CASSPRSSVSTDTQYF. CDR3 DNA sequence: TGTGCCAGCTCACCTCGGTCTAGCGTAAGCACAGATACGCAGTATTTT.

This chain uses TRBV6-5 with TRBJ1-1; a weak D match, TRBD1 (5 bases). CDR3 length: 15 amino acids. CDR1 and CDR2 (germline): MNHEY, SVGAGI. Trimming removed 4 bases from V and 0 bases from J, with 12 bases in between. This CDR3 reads CASSLYGAMNTEAFF. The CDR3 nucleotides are TGTGCCAGCAGTTTGTACGGGGCCATGAACACTGAAGCTTTCTTT.

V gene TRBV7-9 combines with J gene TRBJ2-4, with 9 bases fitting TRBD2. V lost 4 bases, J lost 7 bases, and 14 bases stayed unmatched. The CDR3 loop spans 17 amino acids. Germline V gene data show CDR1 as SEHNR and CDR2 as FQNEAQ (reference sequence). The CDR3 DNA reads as TGTGCCAGCAGCTCCGCCCGACTAGCGGAGAACCAGAACATTCAGTACTTC. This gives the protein CASSSARLAENQNIQYF.

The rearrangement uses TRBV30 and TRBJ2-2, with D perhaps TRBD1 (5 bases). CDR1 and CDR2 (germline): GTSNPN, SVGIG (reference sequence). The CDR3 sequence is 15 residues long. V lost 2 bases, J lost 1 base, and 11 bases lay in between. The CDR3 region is CAWSPRTLNTGELFF. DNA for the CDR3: TGTGCCTGGAGTCCCCGGACACTGAACACCGGGGAGCTGTTTTTT.

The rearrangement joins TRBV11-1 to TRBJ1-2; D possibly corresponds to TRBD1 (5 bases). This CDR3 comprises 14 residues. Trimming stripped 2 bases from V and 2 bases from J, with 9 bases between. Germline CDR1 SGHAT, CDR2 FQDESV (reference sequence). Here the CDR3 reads CASSLNRRNYGYTF. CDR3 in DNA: TGTGCCAGCAGCTTAAACAGGAGAAACTATGGCTACACCTTC. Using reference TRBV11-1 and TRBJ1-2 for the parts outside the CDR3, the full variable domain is EAEVAQSPRYKITEKSQAVAFWCDPISGHATLYWYRQILGQGPELLVQFQDESVVDDSQLPKDRFSAERLKGVDSTLKIQPAELGDSAMYLCASSLNRRNYGYTFGSGTRLTVV.

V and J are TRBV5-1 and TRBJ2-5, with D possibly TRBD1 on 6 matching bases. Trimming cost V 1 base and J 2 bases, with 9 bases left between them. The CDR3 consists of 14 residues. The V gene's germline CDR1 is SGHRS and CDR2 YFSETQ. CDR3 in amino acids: CASSLTGLQETQYF. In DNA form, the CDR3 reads TGCGCCAGCAGCTTGACAGGGCTACAAGAGACCCAGTACTTC.

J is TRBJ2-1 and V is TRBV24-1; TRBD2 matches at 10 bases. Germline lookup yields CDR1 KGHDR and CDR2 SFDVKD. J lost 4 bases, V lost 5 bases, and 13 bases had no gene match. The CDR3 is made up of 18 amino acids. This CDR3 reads CATSAFGFGLAAYNEQFF. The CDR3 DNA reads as TGTGCCACCAGTGCCTTTGGATTTGGACTAGCGGCTTACAATGAGCAGTTCTTC.

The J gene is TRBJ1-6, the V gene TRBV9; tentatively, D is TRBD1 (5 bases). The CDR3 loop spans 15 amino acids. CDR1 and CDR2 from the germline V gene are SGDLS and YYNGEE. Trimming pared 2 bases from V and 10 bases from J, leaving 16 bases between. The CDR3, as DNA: TGTGCCAGCAGCGTCCGGGACGTTGGCATCTCACCCCTCCACTTT. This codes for CASSVRDVGISPLHF.

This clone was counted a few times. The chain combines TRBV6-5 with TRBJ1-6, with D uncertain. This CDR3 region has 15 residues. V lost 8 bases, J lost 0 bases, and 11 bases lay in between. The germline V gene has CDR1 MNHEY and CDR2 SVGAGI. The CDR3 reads CASWTGSSYNSPLHF. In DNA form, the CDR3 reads TGTGCCAGCTGGACGGGGAGCTCCTATAATTCACCCCTCCACTTT.

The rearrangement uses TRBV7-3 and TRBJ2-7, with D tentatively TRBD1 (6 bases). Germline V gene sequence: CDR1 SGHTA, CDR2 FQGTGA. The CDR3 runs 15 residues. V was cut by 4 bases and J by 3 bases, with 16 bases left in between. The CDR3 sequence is CASSWEGGAFYEQYF. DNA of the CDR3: TGTGCCAGCAGCTGGGAAGGGGGAGCTTTCTACGAGCAGTACTTC.

The CDR3 bases are TGTGCCAGCAGTCGCCTCCCCTGGGGTAGCGGGGCCCAAGAGACCCAGTACTTC. Translation gives CASSRLPWGSGAQETQYF. This sequence joins TRBV28 and TRBJ2-5; 8 bases fit TRBD2. Looked up from germline, CDR1 is MDHEN and CDR2 is SYDVKM. This CDR3 has 18 residues. Trimming cost V 5 bases and J 1 base; bases outside gene matches: 15.

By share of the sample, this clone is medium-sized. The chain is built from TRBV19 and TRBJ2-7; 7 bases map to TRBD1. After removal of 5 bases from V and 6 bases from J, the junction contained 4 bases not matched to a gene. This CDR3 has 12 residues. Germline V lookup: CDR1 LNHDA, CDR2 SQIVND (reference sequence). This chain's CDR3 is CASSPRTGEQYF. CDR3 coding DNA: TGTGCCAGTAGTCCTCGGACAGGCGAGCAGTACTTC.

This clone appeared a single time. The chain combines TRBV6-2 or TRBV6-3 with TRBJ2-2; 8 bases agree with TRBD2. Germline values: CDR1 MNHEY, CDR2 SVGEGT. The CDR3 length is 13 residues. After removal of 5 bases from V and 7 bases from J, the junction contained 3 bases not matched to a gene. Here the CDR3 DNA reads TGTGCCAGCAGTCACGGGACTAGCGGGGAGCTGTTTTTT. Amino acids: CASSHGTSGELFF.

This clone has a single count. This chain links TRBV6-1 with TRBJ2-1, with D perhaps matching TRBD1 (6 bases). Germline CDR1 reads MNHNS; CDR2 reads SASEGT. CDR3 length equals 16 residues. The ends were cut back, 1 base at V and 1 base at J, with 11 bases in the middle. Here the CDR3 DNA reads TGTGCCAGCAGTGAAGTGAACAGGGCTTCCTACAATGAGCAGTTCTTC. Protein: CASSEVNRASYNEQFF.